The present entry profiles one TCR beta chain with its context. Its target is unknown. The data derive from a study of graft-versus-host responses after intestinal transplantation. About the research overall: All recipients were given anti-thymocyte globulin induction, and tacrolimus and steroids were then administered for 2 to 4 years. Study-level points and caveats: Peak levels of circulating GvH clones tracked with early post-transplant HvG declines. Some patients had graft-donor T cell macrochimerism. In their allografts, the ratios of graft-versus-host to host-versus-graft T cell clones were high. There were GvH clones found in recipient marrow, and some of them appeared first in ileum or blood.

The table came from immunoSEQ multiplex PCR; TCRdb's copy has only in-frame clones and leaves some out. The sample shows about 90,000 clones, roughly 93% of them seen only once. The clonotype originates from a human donor who received an intestinal transplant. The sequences come from unstimulated CD8+ T cells sorted from spleen or lymph node cells, collected before intestinal transplant.

The DNA of the CDR3 is TGTGCCAGCAGCTTAGTGAGCGAGGGTGAAAAACTGTTTTTT. It translates to CASSLVSEGEKLFF. This rearrangement joins TRBV7-9 to TRBJ1-4; D not certain. Per germline, CDR1 SEHNR and CDR2 FQNEAQ (reference sequence). V shed 1 base and J shed 7 bases, with 10 bases lying between them. The CDR3 has 14 residues.